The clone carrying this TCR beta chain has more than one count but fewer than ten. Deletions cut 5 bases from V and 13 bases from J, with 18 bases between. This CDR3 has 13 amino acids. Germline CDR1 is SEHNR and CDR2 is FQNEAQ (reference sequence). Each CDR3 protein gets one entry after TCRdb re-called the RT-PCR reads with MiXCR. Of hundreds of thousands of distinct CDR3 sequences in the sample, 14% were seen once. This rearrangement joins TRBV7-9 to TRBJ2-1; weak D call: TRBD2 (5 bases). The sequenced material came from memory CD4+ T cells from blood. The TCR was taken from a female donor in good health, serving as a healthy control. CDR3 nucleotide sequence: TGTGCCAGCAGCACCGGACTGTACGGACGTCAGTTCTTC. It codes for CASSTGLYGRQFF.